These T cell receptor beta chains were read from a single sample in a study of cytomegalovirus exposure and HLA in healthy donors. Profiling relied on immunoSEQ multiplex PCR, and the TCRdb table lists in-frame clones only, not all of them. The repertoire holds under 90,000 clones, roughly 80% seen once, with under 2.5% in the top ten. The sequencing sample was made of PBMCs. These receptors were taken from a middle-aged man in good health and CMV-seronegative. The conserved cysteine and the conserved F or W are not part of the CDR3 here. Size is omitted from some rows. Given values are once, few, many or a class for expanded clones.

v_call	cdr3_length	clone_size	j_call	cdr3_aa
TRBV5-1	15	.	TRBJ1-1	ASSLSMQGLGNTEAF
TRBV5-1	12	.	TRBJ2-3	ASSRGQGTDTQY
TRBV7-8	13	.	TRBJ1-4	ASRSSGGRGEKLF
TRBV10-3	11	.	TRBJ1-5	ATTTGLNQPQH
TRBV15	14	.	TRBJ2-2	ATSRDRQGGAGELF
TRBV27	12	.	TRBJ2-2	ASVEDPNTGELF
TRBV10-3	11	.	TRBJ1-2	AITTGINYGYT
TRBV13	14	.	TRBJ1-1	ASSLKGAIADTEAF
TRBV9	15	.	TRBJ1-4	ASSAGTGGNANEKLF
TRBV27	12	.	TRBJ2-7	ASRSQGVIHEQY
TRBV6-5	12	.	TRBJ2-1	ASSLDRGDNEQF
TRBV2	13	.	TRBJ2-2	ASSGGTGGGGELF
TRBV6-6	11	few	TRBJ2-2	AGSGRVTGELF
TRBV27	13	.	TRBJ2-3	ASSSETSFTDTQY
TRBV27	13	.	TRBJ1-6	ASTDLGRGNSPLH
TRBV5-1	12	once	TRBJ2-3	ASSLLVGTDTQY
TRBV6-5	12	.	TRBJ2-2	ASSPTTTRGELF
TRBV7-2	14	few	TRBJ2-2	ASSLDRVRGAGELF
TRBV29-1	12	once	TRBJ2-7	SAGQGSSKGEQY
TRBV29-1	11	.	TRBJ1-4	SVGLSANEKLF
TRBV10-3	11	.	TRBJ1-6	ARKDSVNSPLH
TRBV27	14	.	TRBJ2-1	ASSLGTSGSYNEQF
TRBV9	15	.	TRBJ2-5	ASSPHEDRDHQETQY
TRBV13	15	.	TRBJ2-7	ASSLKPLAGGPYEQY
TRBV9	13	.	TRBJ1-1	ASSVDPGLNTEAF
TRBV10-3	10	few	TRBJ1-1	AISDPGFEAF
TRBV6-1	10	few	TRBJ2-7	ASRATGKPWG
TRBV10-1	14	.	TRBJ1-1	ASSPTGSATNTEAF
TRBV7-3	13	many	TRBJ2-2	ASSPQGGSSGELF
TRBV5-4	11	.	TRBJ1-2	ASSLEQGGGYT
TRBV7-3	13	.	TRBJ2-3	ASSLDGGRTDTQY
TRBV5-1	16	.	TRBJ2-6	ASSLDDRGSSGANVLT
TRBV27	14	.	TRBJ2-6	ASSRRRDHGANVLT
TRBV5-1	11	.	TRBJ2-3	ASRPGGLYTQY
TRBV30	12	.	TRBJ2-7	AWRLAGAGYEQY
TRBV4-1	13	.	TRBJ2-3	ASSQDLERGRTQY
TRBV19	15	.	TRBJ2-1	ASSRVRLADSYNEQF
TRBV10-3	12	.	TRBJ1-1	AITDPGKNTEAF
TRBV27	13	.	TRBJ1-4	ASSPLQATNEKLF
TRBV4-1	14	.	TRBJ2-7	ASSQPSRDFSYEQY
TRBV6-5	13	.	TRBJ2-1	ASSYSTSAQNEQF
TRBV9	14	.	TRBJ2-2	ASSVGLAGGAGELF
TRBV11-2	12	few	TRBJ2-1	ASSQQTGGNEQF
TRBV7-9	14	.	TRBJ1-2	SSSLANSAGGYGYT
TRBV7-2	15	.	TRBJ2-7	ASSLELSRGPSGEQY
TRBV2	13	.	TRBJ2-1	ASSEQGRAYNEQF
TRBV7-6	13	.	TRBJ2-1	ASTSLALTYNEQF
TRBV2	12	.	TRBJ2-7	ASRPNTSGYEQY
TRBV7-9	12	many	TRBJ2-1	ASSFRRSNNEQF
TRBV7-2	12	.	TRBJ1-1	ASSLGGLNTEAF
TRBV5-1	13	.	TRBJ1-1	ASSLVPEENTEAF
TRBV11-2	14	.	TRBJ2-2	ASSSAGTLNTGELF
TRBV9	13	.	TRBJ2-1	ASSGGLSSYNEQF
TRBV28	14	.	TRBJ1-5	ASRVGLGRSNQPQH
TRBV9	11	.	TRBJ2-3	ASSAQDSDTQY